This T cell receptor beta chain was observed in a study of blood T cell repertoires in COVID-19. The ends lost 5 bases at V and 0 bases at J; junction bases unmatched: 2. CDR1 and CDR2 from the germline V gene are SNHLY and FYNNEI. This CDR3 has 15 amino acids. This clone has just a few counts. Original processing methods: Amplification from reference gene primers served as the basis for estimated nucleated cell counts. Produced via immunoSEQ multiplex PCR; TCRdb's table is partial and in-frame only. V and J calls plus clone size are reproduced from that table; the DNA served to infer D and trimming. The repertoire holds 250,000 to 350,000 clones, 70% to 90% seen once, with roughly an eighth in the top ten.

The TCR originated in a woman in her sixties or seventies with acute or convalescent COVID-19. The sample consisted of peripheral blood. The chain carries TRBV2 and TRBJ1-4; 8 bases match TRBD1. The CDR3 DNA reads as TGTGCCAGCAGTAGGGACAGGACAACTAATGAAAAACTGTTTTTT. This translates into CASSRDRTTNEKLFF.